The 30 T cell receptor beta chains presented below share a single source sample, sequenced in a study of circulating CD8 cells and anti-PD-1 response in melanoma. TCR libraries were prepared from around 15 ng of total RNA with the QIAseq Immune Repertoire TCR panel. TCRdb analysed the reads with MiXCR anew, one entry per CDR3 protein. The table lists some 2,000 distinct CDR3 sequences, approximately 6% of them singletons. Four subsets defined by PD-1 and/or TIGIT were sorted from live CD3+CD8+TCRalphabeta+ cells. The input for sequencing was CD8+ T cells from PBMCs, taken at baseline or after one month of anti-PD-1 therapy (not recorded which). Receptors were obtained from a human donor with melanoma.

By share, this clonotype counts as medium-sized. The chain couples TRBV10-3 to TRBJ2-7, with D possibly being TRBD1 or TRBD2 (5 bases each). The CDR3 length is 15 residues. The germline V and J ends were trimmed by 2 bases and 4 bases, with 15 bases remaining between them. CDR1 is ENHRY, CDR2 SYGVKD, per germline. The CDR3 spells CAISEAGTPEYEQYF. The CDR3 DNA reads as TGTGCCATCAGTGAGGCCGGGACCCCGGAGTACGAGCAGTACTTC.

On this clonotype: Because it lacks the conserved phenylalanine or tryptophan at the end, this CDR3 is likely a read error. The chain recombines TRBV6-5 with TRBJ2-7; the D gene could be TRBD1 or TRBD2 (6 bases each). Germline V gene sequence: CDR1 MNHEY, CDR2 SVGAGI. The CDR3 is 13 amino acids. V was shortened by 0 bases and J by 8 bases, with 11 bases between the two germline ends. The CDR3 sequence: CASSYSGGLQQYS. CDR3 nucleotide sequence: TGTGCCAGCAGTTACTCGGGGGGCTTACAGCAGTACTCC.

In its sample, this clonotype is medium-sized. This CDR3 reads CATSQGPSSYNEQFF. CDR3 nucleotides: TGTGCCACAAGCCAGGGACCCTCCTCCTACAATGAGCAGTTCTTC. The rearrangement joins TRBV19 to TRBJ2-1; D tentatively reads TRBD1 or TRBD2 (5 bases each). Germline V gene lookup returns CDR1 LNHDA and CDR2 SQIVND (reference sequence). V was pared by 10 bases and J by 0 bases, with 16 bases between. The CDR3 has 15 residues.

This clonotype is medium-sized by share. The V gene is TRBV28, the J gene TRBJ2-7; D unresolved. CDR1 MDHEN and CDR2 SYDVKM come from the germline V gene. Trimming took off 6 bases at V and 2 bases at J, with 5 bases between the two ends. CDR3 size: 11 residues. CDR3: CASSPPYEQYF. The CDR3 nucleotides are TGTGCCAGCAGCCCTCCCTACGAGCAGTACTTC.

Sample share makes this clonotype medium-sized. The rearrangement uses TRBV7-3 and TRBJ1-5; 7 positions match TRBD1. J gave up 4 bases and V 0 bases, and 3 bases lay outside the gene matches. Germline values: CDR1 SGHTA, CDR2 FQGTGA. This CDR3 is built from 15 residues. DNA of the CDR3: TGTGCCAGCAGCTTAACGGCCAGGGGGAATCAGCCCCAGCATTTT. This codes for CASSLTARGNQPQHF.

With respect to this clonotype: A much larger clone lies a single base off, so this may be a read error. The chain couples TRBV5-4 to TRBJ2-7; 8 nucleotides line up with TRBD1. With 4 bases clipped from V and 4 bases from J, the junction kept 7 bases outside the gene matches. The CDR3 extends over 14 amino acids. CDR1 is SGHNT, CDR2 YYREEE, per germline (reference sequence). The CDR3 loop reads CASSPRTGSYEQYF. CDR3 DNA sequence: TGTGCCAGCAGCCCCAGGACAGGGTCATACGAGCAGTACTTC. Variable domain in full (rest from reference TRBV5-4 and TRBJ2-7): ETGVTQSPTHLIKTRGQQVTLRCSSQSGHNTVSWYQQALGQGPQFIFQYYREEENGRGNFPPRFSGLQFPNYSSELNVNALELDDSALYLCASSPRTGSYEQYFGPGTRLTVT.

This clonotype rates as medium-sized. The CDR3 region is CASGFVGNNQFF. The CDR3 DNA follows: TGTGCTAGTGGTTTTGTCGGGAACAATCAGTTCTTC. The genes are TRBV12-5 and TRBJ2-1; a weak D match, TRBD2 (5 bases). The V and J ends lost 3 bases and 13 bases respectively, with 13 bases between them. The CDR3 totals 12 residues. The germline CDR1 and CDR2 sequences are LGHNT and FRNRAP.

This clonotype appeared once. A much larger clone sits a single nucleotide away, making a read error possible. The chain combines TRBV5-5 with TRBJ2-2, with no clear D. Trimming left V 0 bases short and J 2 bases short, with 11 bases between. The CDR3 covers 16 residues. CDR1 and CDR2 from the germline V gene are SGHKS and YYEKEE (reference sequence). This chain's CDR3 is CASSLDPGGNTGELFF. The CDR3 nucleotides read TGTGCCAGCAGCTTGGATCCTGGCGGTAACACCGGGGAGCTGTTTTTT.

By share, this clonotype counts as medium-sized. The chain recombines TRBV19 with TRBJ2-7, with D possibly TRBD2 on 6 matching bases. Between the trimmed V and J ends, which lost 3 bases and 0 bases, there was a span of 18 bases. The CDR3 covers 17 residues. The V gene's germline CDR1 is LNHDA and CDR2 SQIVND (reference sequence). The CDR3 DNA reads TGTGCCAGTAGTATCAACCCCTACGGGGGACTCTCCTACGAGCAGTACTTC. This gives the protein CASSINPYGGLSYEQYF.

This clonotype is medium-sized within its sample. V usage is TRBV28 and J usage is TRBJ2-1, with 9 bases lining up with TRBD2. CDR3 size: 16 residues. With V trimmed by 5 bases and J by 1 base, 6 bases remained unmatched. CDR1 MDHEN and CDR2 SYDVKM come from the germline V gene. DNA for the CDR3: TGTGCCAGCAGTATCGGACTAGCGATTTCCTACAATGAGCAGTTCTTC. This gives the protein CASSIGLAISYNEQFF.

This clonotype counts as large (0.1 to 1%). J is TRBJ1-2 and V is TRBV7-3, with D perhaps matching TRBD1 (5 bases). Trimming left V 1 base short and J 8 bases short, with 17 bases between. The CDR3 runs to 15 residues. Germline V CDR1 and CDR2: SGHTA, FQGTGA. CDR3 in amino acids: CASSLIKGEVEGYTF. In DNA form, the CDR3 reads TGTGCCAGCAGCTTAATAAAAGGGGAGGTAGAGGGCTACACCTTC. Full variable domain (rest looked up from reference TRBV7-3 and TRBJ1-2): GAGVSQTPSNKVTEKGKYVELRCDPISGHTALYWYRQSLGQGPEFLIYFQGTGAADDSGLPNDRFFAVRPEGSVSTLKIQRTERGDSAVYLCASSLIKGEVEGYTFGSGTRLTVV.

By its share, this clonotype is large. V and J are TRBV19 and TRBJ2-1, with 12 bases matching TRBD2. CDR1 is LNHDA and CDR2 is SQIVND in the germline V gene (reference sequence). V shed 4 bases, J shed 2 bases, and the junction held 3 bases outside the gene matches. CDR3 length: 16 amino acids. The CDR3 bases are TGTGCCAGTAGTACGACTAGCGGGGGAACCTACAATGAGCAGTTCTTC. This gives the protein CASSTTSGGTYNEQFF.

This clonotype ranks as medium-sized. The chain employs TRBV19 and TRBJ1-2; TRBD1 might be the D (5 bases). The CDR3 is 16 amino acids. The germline V gene has CDR1 LNHDA and CDR2 SQIVND (reference sequence). V lost 1 base and J 5 bases, leaving 17 bases between the germline ends. CDR3: CASSIAGQGEIYGYTF. The CDR3 DNA follows: TGTGCCAGTAGTATAGCCGGGCAGGGAGAAATTTATGGCTACACCTTC.

This clonotype was detected a few times. A single base separates this from a much larger clone, so it may be a read error. CDR3 loop: CASSLRPSVADTQYF. The CDR3 nucleotides read TGTGCCAGCAGTTTGAGACCTAGCGTTGCAGATACGCAGTATTTT. The gene calls are TRBV28 and TRBJ2-3; a possible D gene is TRBD2 (6 bases). There are 15 residues in the CDR3. Per the germline V gene, CDR1 is MDHEN and CDR2 is SYDVKM. Trimming cost V 3 bases and J 4 bases, with 14 bases left between them.

In its sample, this clonotype ranks as medium-sized (0.01 to 0.1%). The V gene is TRBV21-1, the J gene TRBJ1-5; the table's D gene call, TRBD1, was not cross checked with the DNA. TRBV21-1 is a known pseudogene. CDR3 length equals 13 residues. The CDR3 loop is CASTLFSSQPQHF. The CDR3 DNA follows: TGTGCCAGCACCCTGTTTTCTTCTCAGCCCCAGCATTTT.

V and J are TRBV29-1 and TRBJ1-2; a weak D match, TRBD1 (6 bases). The V and J ends lost 3 bases and 8 bases respectively, with 10 bases between them. CDR3 length equals 11 residues. Per the germline V gene, CDR1 is SQVTM and CDR2 is ANQGSEA. In DNA form, the CDR3 reads TGCAGCGTTGAGCTCAGGGGCGGCTACACCTTC. Amino acids: CSVELRGGYTF.

This clonotype is classed as medium-sized. CDR3 loop: CASSPGALPEAFF. CDR3 nucleotide sequence: TGTGCCAGTAGTCCGGGGGCTTTACCTGAAGCTTTCTTT. This chain connects TRBV19 to TRBJ1-1; perhaps TRBD1 as D (6 bases). Germline CDR1 is LNHDA and CDR2 is SQIVND (reference sequence). V was shortened by 5 bases and J by 6 bases, with 13 bases between the two germline ends. The length of the CDR3 is 13 residues.

By share, this clonotype counts as medium-sized (0.01 to 0.1%). J is TRBJ1-1 and V is TRBV29-1; D ambiguous. The germline V gene has CDR1 SQVTM and CDR2 ANQGSEA. CDR3 size: 15 residues. The germline V and J ends were trimmed by 0 bases and 0 bases, with 11 bases remaining between them. The CDR3, as DNA: TGCAGCGTTGAAGACATGACGAGCCTGAACACTGAAGCTTTCTTT. Its translation: CSVEDMTSLNTEAFF.

Judged by abundance, this clonotype is medium-sized. The chain links TRBV27 to TRBJ2-2; D is uncertain. The germline gives CDR1 MNHEY, CDR2 SMNVEV (reference sequence). The CDR3 length is 13 residues. V lost 3 bases to trimming and J lost 6 bases, with 8 bases between them. As DNA, the CDR3 is TGTGCCAGCAGTTTTCGCCCCCCCGGGGAGCTGTTTTTT. This sequence encodes CASSFRPPGELFF.

This clonotype was recorded a few times. The gene calls are TRBV19 and TRBJ2-3, with 7 bases identical to TRBD2. V trimming: 5 bases; J trimming: 5 bases; junction bases outside the gene matches: 4. Germline V CDR1 and CDR2: LNHDA, SQIVND (reference sequence). The CDR3 has 13 amino acids. In DNA form, the CDR3 reads TGTGCCAGTAGTCCGGGGGGTGTAGATACGCAGTATTTT. Protein product: CASSPGGVDTQYF.

By share of the sample, this clonotype is medium-sized. The rearrangement uses TRBV27 and TRBJ2-4; 12 nucleotides match TRBD2. Trimming cost V 5 bases and J 4 bases; bases outside gene matches: 0. The CDR3 length is 14 residues. The germline CDR1 and CDR2 sequences are MNHEY and SMNVEV (reference sequence). CDR3 amino acids: CASSGLAGKNIQYF. CDR3 nucleotides: TGTGCCAGCAGTGGACTAGCGGGGAAAAACATTCAGTACTTC.

By its share, this clonotype is medium-sized (0.01 to 0.1%). This chain uses TRBV2 with TRBJ2-2; 10 positions agree with TRBD1. V shed 6 bases, J shed 5 bases, and the junction held 6 bases outside the gene matches. The CDR3 runs to 15 residues. Germline assignment: CDR1 SNHLY and CDR2 FYNNEI. In nucleotides, the CDR3 is TGTGCCAGCAGCCGAGACAGGGGGCCAACCGGGGAGCTGTTTTTT. Translated: CASSRDRGPTGELFF.

With respect to this clonotype: This may arise from a read error, as a much more abundant clone is one base away. The chain uses TRBV28 and TRBJ1-2; D is perhaps TRBD1 (5 bases). Germline values: CDR1 MDHEN, CDR2 SYDVKM. Trimming took 3 bases from V and 8 from J, leaving 13 bases between them. CDR3 size: 13 residues. CDR3 loop: CASSFPGPRGYTF. CDR3 DNA sequence: TGTGCCAGCAGTTTCCCAGGGCCGCGCGGCTACACCTTC.

This chain connects TRBV7-8 to TRBJ2-7; TRBD1 agrees at 9 bases. Per the germline V gene, CDR1 is SGHVS and CDR2 is FQNEAQ. This CDR3 region has 16 residues. V lost 5 bases and J lost 3; bases outside the gene matches: 11. The CDR3 DNA is TGTGCCAGCAGCCTGATACCGACAGGGGGGGACTACGAGCAGTACTTC. Protein product: CASSLIPTGGDYEQYF.

About this clonotype itself: Since a much larger clone is just one base distant, this may be a read error. V gene TRBV19 combines with J gene TRBJ2-7, with TRBD1 identical over 8 bases. The CDR3 sequence is 14 residues long. The germline gives CDR1 LNHDA, CDR2 SQIVND (reference sequence). CDR3 sequence: CASSIAQGGYEQNF. CDR3 sequence (DNA): TGTGCCAGTAGTATAGCACAGGGGGGCTACGAGCAGAACTTC.

This clonotype was seen just once. This may be a read error, as it is one base from a much larger clone. This chain connects TRBV19 to TRBJ2-2; D not certain. The CDR3 totals 13 residues. CDR1 LNHDA and CDR2 SQIVND come from the germline V gene (reference sequence). The V gene lost 8 bases and the J gene lost 1 base, with 8 bases spanning the gap. CDR3 sequence reads: CASLPWNTGELFF. Written as DNA, the CDR3 is TGTGCCAGTCTCCCGTGGAACACCGGGGAGCTGTTTTTT.

This clonotype is termed medium-sized. The chain recombines TRBV28 with TRBJ2-5, with 7 bases lining up with TRBD2. Germline CDR1 and CDR2: MDHEN and SYDVKM. The V and J ends lost 2 bases and 5 bases, in that order; junction bases with no gene match: 11. The CDR3 spans 16 residues. CDR3 coding DNA: TGTGCCAGCAGTTTAGGGACCTTCCTGGGAGGGGAGACCCAGTACTTC. Translation: CASSLGTFLGGETQYF. Full variable domain (missing parts from reference TRBV28 and TRBJ2-5): DVKVTQSSRYLVKRTGEKVFLECVQDMDHENMFWYRQDPGLGLRLIYFSYDVKMKEKGDIPEGYSVSREKKERFSLILESASTNQTSMYLCASSLGTFLGGETQYFGPGTRLLVL.

In its sample, this clonotype ranks as medium-sized. The gene calls are TRBV27 and TRBJ2-1; D gene uncertain. CDR1 and CDR2 from the germline V gene are MNHEY and SMNVEV (reference sequence). This CDR3 has 12 amino acids. V was pared by 2 bases and J by 6 bases, with 5 bases between. For the CDR3, the DNA is TGTGCCAGCAGTTTAGTCGGCAATGAGCAGTTCTTC. Amino acid sequence: CASSLVGNEQFF.

This clonotype is termed medium-sized (0.01 to 0.1%). In nucleotides, the CDR3 is TGTGCCAGCAGGCTCCTAGTCCCCCGAGGCGCAGATACGCAGTATTTT. It translates to CASRLLVPRGADTQYF. The genes are TRBV7-3 and TRBJ2-3; D not resolved. CDR3 length: 16 amino acids. V lost 6 bases and J lost 4, with 20 bases in between. Germline values: CDR1 SGHTA, CDR2 FQGTGA.

This clonotype is classed as medium-sized. The chain carries TRBV4-1 and TRBJ1-1; 7 nucleotides match TRBD1. The V gene end was trimmed by 4 bases and the J gene end by 7 bases; junction bases not matched to a gene: 3. The CDR3 covers 12 residues. Germline lookup yields CDR1 MGHRA and CDR2 YSYEKL. The CDR3 DNA is TGCGCCAGCAGCCGGGGACAGAATGAAGCTTTCTTT. This sequence encodes CASSRGQNEAFF.